This TCR beta chain was documented in a study of T-cell memory formation after mild COVID-19. TCRdb analysed the 5' RACE reads with MiXCR anew, one entry per CDR3 protein. This sample has just over 150,000 distinct CDR3 sequences, with about a third found just once. This clonotype has only a few counts. The TCR was taken from an adult woman who had mild COVID-19 (a few samples of this study predate the infection). Cell type and time point are not known. Material for sequencing was PBMCs or a T cell subset sorted from them (not recorded which).

The CDR3 is CASSEGLAGTDTQYF. CDR3 in DNA: TGTGCCAGCAGTGAGGGACTAGCGGGCACAGATACGCAGTATTTT. V gene TRBV6-4 combines with J gene TRBJ2-3, with 11 bases fitting TRBD2. Losses at the gene ends were 3 bases for V and 1 base for J; bases not matched to a gene: 0. CDR3 length equals 15 residues. Germline values: CDR1 MRHNA, CDR2 SNTAGT.